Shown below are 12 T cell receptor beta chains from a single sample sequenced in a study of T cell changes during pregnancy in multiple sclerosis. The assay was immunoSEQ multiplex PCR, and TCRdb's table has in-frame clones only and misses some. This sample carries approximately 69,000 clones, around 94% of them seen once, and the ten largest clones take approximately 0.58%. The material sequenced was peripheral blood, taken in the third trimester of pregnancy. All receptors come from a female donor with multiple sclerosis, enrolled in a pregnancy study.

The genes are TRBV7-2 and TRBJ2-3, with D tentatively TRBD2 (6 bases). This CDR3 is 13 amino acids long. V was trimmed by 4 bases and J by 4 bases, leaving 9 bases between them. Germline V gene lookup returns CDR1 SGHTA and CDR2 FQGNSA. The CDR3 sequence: CASSSPGADTQYF. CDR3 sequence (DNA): TGTGCCAGCAGCTCCCCGGGAGCAGATACGCAGTATTTT.

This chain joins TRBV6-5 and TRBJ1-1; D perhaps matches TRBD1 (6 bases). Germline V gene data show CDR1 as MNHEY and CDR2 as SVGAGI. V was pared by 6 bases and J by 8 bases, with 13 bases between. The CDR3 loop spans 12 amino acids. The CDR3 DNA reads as TGTGCCAGCAGCGACAGGTTCGCCGAAGCTTTCTTT. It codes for CASSDRFAEAFF.

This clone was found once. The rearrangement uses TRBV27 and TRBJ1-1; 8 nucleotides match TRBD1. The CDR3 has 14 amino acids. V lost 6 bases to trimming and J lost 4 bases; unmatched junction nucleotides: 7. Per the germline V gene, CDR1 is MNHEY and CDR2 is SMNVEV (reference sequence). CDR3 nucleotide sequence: TGTGCCAGCAGGTCGCAGGGGGCAGTCACTGAAGCTTTCTTT. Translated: CASRSQGAVTEAFF.

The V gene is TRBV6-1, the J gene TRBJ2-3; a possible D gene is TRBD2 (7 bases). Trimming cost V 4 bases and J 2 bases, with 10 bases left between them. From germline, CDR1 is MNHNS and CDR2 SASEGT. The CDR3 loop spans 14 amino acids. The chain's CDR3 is CASSVGGLTDTQYF. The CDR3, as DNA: TGTGCCAGCAGTGTGGGGGGGCTCACAGATACGCAGTATTTT.

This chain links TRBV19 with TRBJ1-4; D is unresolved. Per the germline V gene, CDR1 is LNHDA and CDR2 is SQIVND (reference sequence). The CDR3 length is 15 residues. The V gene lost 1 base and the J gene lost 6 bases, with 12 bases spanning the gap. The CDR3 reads CASSIAGPAYEKLFF. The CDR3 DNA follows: TGTGCCAGTAGTATAGCGGGTCCGGCGTATGAAAAACTGTTTTTT.

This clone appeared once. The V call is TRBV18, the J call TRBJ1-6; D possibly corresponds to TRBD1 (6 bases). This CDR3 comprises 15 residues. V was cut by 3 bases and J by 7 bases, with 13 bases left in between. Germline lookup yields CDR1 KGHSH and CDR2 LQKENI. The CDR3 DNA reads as TGTGCCAGCTCACCCGTAGGGACAATCAATTCACCCCTCCACTTT. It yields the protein CASSPVGTINSPLHF.

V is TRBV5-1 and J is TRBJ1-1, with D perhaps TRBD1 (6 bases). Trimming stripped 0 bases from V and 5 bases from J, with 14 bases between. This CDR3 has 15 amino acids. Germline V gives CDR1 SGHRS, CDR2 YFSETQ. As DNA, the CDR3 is TGCGCCAGCAGCTTGGCCGGCGGACAGACAACTGAAGCTTTCTTT. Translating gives CASSLAGGQTTEAFF.

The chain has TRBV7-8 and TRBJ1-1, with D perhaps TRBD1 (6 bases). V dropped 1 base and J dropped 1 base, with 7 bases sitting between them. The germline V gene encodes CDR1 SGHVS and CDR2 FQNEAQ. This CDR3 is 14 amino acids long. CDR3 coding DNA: TGTGCCAGCAGCTTAGGGACAGCGAACACTGAAGCTTTCTTT. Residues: CASSLGTANTEAFF. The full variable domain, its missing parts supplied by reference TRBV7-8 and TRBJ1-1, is GAGVSQSPRYKVAKRGQDVALRCDPISGHVSLFWYQQALGQGPEFLTYFQNEAQLDKSGLPSDRFFAERPEGSVSTLKIQRTQQEDSAVYLCASSLGTANTEAFFGQGTRLTVV.

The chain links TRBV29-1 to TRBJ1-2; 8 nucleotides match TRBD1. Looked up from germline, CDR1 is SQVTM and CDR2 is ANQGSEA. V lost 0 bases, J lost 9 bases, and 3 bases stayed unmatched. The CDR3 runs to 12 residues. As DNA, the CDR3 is TGCAGCGTTGAAGAACCAGGGGGCCGCTACACCTTC. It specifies CSVEEPGGRYTF.

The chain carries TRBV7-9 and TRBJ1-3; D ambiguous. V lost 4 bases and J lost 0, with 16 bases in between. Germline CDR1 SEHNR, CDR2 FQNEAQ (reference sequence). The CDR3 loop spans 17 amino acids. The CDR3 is CASSSPFRPSSGNTIYF. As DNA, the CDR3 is TGTGCCAGCAGCTCCCCGTTCAGGCCGAGCTCTGGAAACACCATATATTTT.

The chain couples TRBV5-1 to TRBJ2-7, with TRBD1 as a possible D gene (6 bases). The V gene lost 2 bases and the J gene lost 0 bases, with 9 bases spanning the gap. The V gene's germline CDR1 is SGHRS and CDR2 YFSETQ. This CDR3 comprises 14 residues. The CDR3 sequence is CASSFTGPSYEQYF. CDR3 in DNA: TGCGCCAGCAGCTTCACAGGGCCCTCCTACGAGCAGTACTTC.

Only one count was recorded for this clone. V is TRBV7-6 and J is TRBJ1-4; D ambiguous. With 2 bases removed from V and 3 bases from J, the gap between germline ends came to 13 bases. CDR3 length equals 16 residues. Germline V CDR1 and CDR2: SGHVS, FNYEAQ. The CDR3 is CASSLFPSGANEKLFF. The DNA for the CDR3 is TGTGCCAGCAGCTTATTTCCTAGCGGGGCTAATGAAAAACTGTTTTTT.